The 19 T cell receptor beta chains below were found in one sample sequenced in a study of cytomegalovirus exposure and HLA in healthy donors. Amplification used 60 Vbeta primers and 13 Jbeta primers. Here immunoSEQ multiplex PCR was the method, and the copy in TCRdb shows in-frame clones only, minus some. The table shows 150,000 to 200,000 clones, with roughly 80% occurring only once. The sample comprised PBMCs. The receptors were gathered from a middle-aged man in good health and CMV-seronegative.

The chain employs TRBV7-8 and TRBJ1-4; D ambiguous. Per germline, CDR1 SGHVS and CDR2 FQNEAQ. This CDR3 is built from 15 residues. V was pared by 2 bases and J by 5 bases, with 12 bases between. CDR3: CASSLSPGPNEKLFF. In DNA, the CDR3 is TGTGCCAGCAGCTTATCCCCAGGTCCAAATGAAAAACTGTTTTTT.

The chain couples TRBV21-1 to TRBJ2-7; TRBD2, as called in the table, went unchecked against the DNA. TRBV21-1 is flagged as a pseudogene. This CDR3 contains 14 residues. The CDR3 DNA sequence: TGTGCCAGCAGCAAATGGCCTGAATCGGCGCGGGACCAATTC. Protein: CASSKWPESARDQF.

The CDR3 reads CAIRPGQGSGEQYF. CDR3 sequence (DNA): TGTGCCATCAGACCGGGACAGGGGAGCGGCGAGCAGTACTTC. The chain carries TRBV10-3 and TRBJ2-7, with 10 bases identical to TRBD1. The CDR3 is 14 residues long. Germline-derived CDR1 and CDR2 are ENHRY and SYGVKD. The trim removed 6 bases at V and 6 bases at J, leaving 8 bases unmatched.

The chain links TRBV7-2 to TRBJ2-1; 10 bases fit TRBD2. The germline CDR1 and CDR2 sequences are SGHTA and FQGNSA. V shed 5 bases, J shed 9 bases, and the junction held 10 bases outside the gene matches. The CDR3 covers 15 residues. The CDR3 region is CASSNPGLAIVEQFF. The CDR3, as DNA: TGTGCCAGCAGCAACCCGGGACTAGCGATTGTTGAGCAGTTCTTC. The variable domain in full, completed from reference TRBV7-2 and TRBJ2-1, reads GAGVSQSPSNKVTEKGKDVELRCDPISGHTALYWYRQSLGQGLEFLIYFQGNSAPDKSGLPSDRFSAERTGGSVSTLTIQRTQQEDSAVYLCASSNPGLAIVEQFFGPGTRLTVL.

This clone showed up just a few times. V usage is TRBV7-2 and J usage is TRBJ2-7; 7 bases match TRBD2. The CDR3 runs 14 residues. The J segment lost 7 bases and the V segment lost 5 bases, leaving 11 bases of the junction unmatched. Looked up from germline, CDR1 is SGHTA and CDR2 is FQGNSA. In DNA form, the CDR3 reads TGTGCCAGCAGCCCGCCAACGGGGGGTAAGGAGCAGTACTTC. Protein product: CASSPPTGGKEQYF.

The chain links TRBV6-1 to TRBJ1-3; D is uncertain. The CDR3 contains 15 residues. CDR1 and CDR2 (germline): MNHNS, SASEGT. The V end was cut by 4 bases, the J end by 0 bases, with 10 bases between. The CDR3 bases are TGTGCCAGCAGTGTAGACTGGAGCTCTGGAAACACCATATATTTT. It yields the protein CASSVDWSSGNTIYF.

This chain joins TRBV4-1 and TRBJ2-3; TRBD2 matches 10 bases. The J segment lost 4 bases and the V segment lost 1 base, leaving 5 bases of the junction unmatched. The CDR3 totals 16 residues. Germline CDR1 MGHRA, CDR2 YSYEKL. CDR3 sequence reads: CASSQAAAGGPDTQYF. The CDR3 DNA follows: TGCGCCAGCAGCCAAGCGGCAGCGGGGGGGCCAGATACGCAGTATTTT.

The genes are TRBV19 and TRBJ1-2; 7 bases are shared with TRBD1. This CDR3 has 14 residues. The germline V gene encodes CDR1 LNHDA and CDR2 SQIVND (reference sequence). Trimming at V came to 6 bases and at J to 0 bases, leaving 4 bases not matched to a gene. DNA of the CDR3: TGTGCCAGTAGCTTACAGGGGTCTAACTATGGCTACACCTTC. Translating it yields CASSLQGSNYGYTF.

A single count supports this clone. The chain combines TRBV6-1 with TRBJ2-7; D remains unclear. V lost 7 bases and J lost 2, with 9 bases in between. Germline CDR1 and CDR2: MNHNS and SASEGT. This CDR3 contains 12 residues. DNA of the CDR3: TGTGCCAGCAAATCCAGAACCTACGAGCAGTACTTC. Its protein product is CASKSRTYEQYF.

This rearrangement joins TRBV6-6 to TRBJ2-1, with a tentative D call TRBD2 (5 bases). CDR1 and CDR2 (germline): MNHNY, SVGAGI (reference sequence). The CDR3 spans 13 residues. Trimming cost V 6 bases and J 6 bases, with 12 bases left between them. CDR3 in DNA: TGTGCCAGCAGCCACAGACTACCCAATGAGCAGTTCTTC. Translation: CASSHRLPNEQFF.

The chain links TRBV21-1 to TRBJ2-5; TRBD1, the table's D call, lacks a check against the DNA. TRBV21-1 is marked as a pseudogene. There are 16 residues in the CDR3. CDR3 residues: CASSKGPGQGSETQYF. CDR3 DNA: TGTGCCAGCAGCAAAGGTCCGGGACAGGGGTCAGAGACCCAGTACTTC.

This chain links TRBV18 with TRBJ2-7; the D gene is possibly TRBD1 (5 bases). CDR1 KGHSH and CDR2 LQKENI come from the germline V gene. This CDR3 has 14 amino acids. The V and J ends lost 6 bases and 0 bases respectively, with 12 bases between them. CDR3 DNA sequence: TGTGCCAGCTCGAGAGACAGTGTCTCCTACGAGCAGTACTTC. Translating gives CASSRDSVSYEQYF.

V gene TRBV11-2 combines with J gene TRBJ2-5, with 10 bases matching TRBD2. The CDR3 has 15 amino acids. The trim removed 5 bases at V and 6 bases at J, leaving 9 bases unmatched. Germline V CDR1 and CDR2: SGHAT, FQNNGV. CDR3 DNA: TGTGCCAGCAGCACCGGGACTAGCGTTAGGAAGACCCAGTACTTC. Amino acids: CASSTGTSVRKTQYF.

The rearrangement links TRBV29-1 to TRBJ1-1; D uncertain. CDR1 and CDR2 from the germline V gene are SQVTM and ANQGSEA. The V gene lost 4 bases and the J gene lost 1 base, with 13 bases spanning the gap. The CDR3 length is 14 residues. The CDR3 DNA is TGCAGCGTTGCGACTACGGAGAGGAACACTGAAGCTTTCTTT. This translates into CSVATTERNTEAFF.

The rearrangement joins TRBV7-2 to TRBJ2-3; D is possibly TRBD2 (5 bases). Germline-derived CDR1 and CDR2 are SGHTA and FQGNSA. CDR3 length equals 13 residues. Trimming removed 7 bases at V and 2 bases at J, with 10 bases between. The CDR3 protein is CASTDYLTDTQYF. CDR3 DNA sequence: TGTGCCAGCACCGACTATCTCACAGATACGCAGTATTTT.

This chain links TRBV7-3 with TRBJ2-3; the D is unclear. Trimming cost V 6 bases and J 3 bases, with 13 bases left between them. The CDR3 is 14 residues long. CDR1 is SGHTA and CDR2 is FQGTGA in the germline V gene. The CDR3: CASSSTLRTDTQYF. In nucleotides, the CDR3 is TGTGCCAGCAGTTCAACGCTGCGGACAGATACGCAGTATTTT.

This clone showed up just a few times. This chain joins TRBV18 and TRBJ1-1; the D gene is possibly TRBD1 (5 bases). Germline CDR1 KGHSH, CDR2 LQKENI. The V end lost 6 bases, the J end lost 1 base, and 9 bases lay between the germline ends. The CDR3 consists of 13 residues. CDR3: CASSADRNTEAFF. In nucleotides, the CDR3 is TGTGCCAGCTCCGCAGACAGGAACACTGAAGCTTTCTTT.

This chain connects TRBV28 to TRBJ1-5, with TRBD1 as a possible D gene (5 bases). The germline V and J ends were trimmed by 10 bases and 7 bases, with 20 bases remaining between them. Germline values: CDR1 MDHEN, CDR2 SYDVKM. The CDR3 covers 14 residues. CDR3 sequence (DNA): TGTGCCACGAACCCCGGCAGGGCCCGACAGCCCCAGCATTTT. This translates into CATNPGRARQPQHF.

The rearrangement links TRBV6-8 to TRBJ2-3, with a tentative D call TRBD1 (6 bases). The CDR3 has 15 amino acids. Germline CDR1 is MNHGY and CDR2 is SAAAGT. V lost 6 bases and J lost 0, with 13 bases in between. CDR3 amino acids: CASSRGHPSTDTQYF. CDR3 bases: TGTGCCAGCAGCCGGGGACATCCTAGCACAGATACGCAGTATTTT.